The clone carrying this TCR beta chain was observed a few times. Indicated time point: after neoadjuvant nivolumab, at surgical resection. CDR1 and CDR2 from the germline V gene are SNHLY and FYNNEI. The CDR3 loop spans 15 amino acids. The V and J ends lost 6 bases and 2 bases respectively, with 16 bases between them. The method was immunoSEQ multiplex PCR; TCRdb's version includes in-frame clones alone and lacks a portion of them. The table has about 25,000 clones, less than 35% seen once. This record comes from a study of neoadjuvant anti-PD-1 for oral cavity cancer. The TCR comes from a person aged 40 to 85 with oral cavity squamous cell carcinoma. The V call is TRBV2, the J call TRBJ2-5; D unclear. The sequencing here drew on tumor tissue, taken after nivolumab (anti-PD-1) treatment. The CDR3: CASRGQGVRQETQYF. CDR3 nucleotides: TGTGCCAGCAGGGGTCAAGGTGTTCGGCAAGAGACCCAGTACTTC.